The 5 T cell receptor beta chains below come from one sample, sequenced in a study of shared clonotypes between healthy human individuals. Measured with immunoSEQ multiplex PCR; TCRdb has only the in-frame clones, and not every one. The repertoire holds under 1 million clones, with approximately 92% as singletons. Positively selected for CCR7, the CD45RO-negative cells used as naive CD8 cells excluded terminally differentiated effector memory CD45RA+ cells. The specimen was naive CD8+ T cells sorted from blood. Receptor source: a man younger than 45 in good health.

The chain employs TRBV7-9 and TRBJ1-1; D gene ambiguous. CDR3 length: 13 amino acids. V lost 0 bases and J 8 bases, leaving 10 bases between the germline ends. Germline CDR1 reads SEHNR; CDR2 reads FQNEAQ (reference sequence). DNA for the CDR3: TGTGCCAGCAGCTTAGCAGGAGACGGAGAAGCTTTCTTT. Its protein is CASSLAGDGEAFF.

A word on this clone: The same CDR3 also results from other DNA sequences found in this sample. The chain's CDR3 is CASSLSGNEQFF. The CDR3 DNA is TGTGCCAGCAGCCTCAGCGGCAATGAGCAGTTCTTC. The chain links TRBV7-9 to TRBJ2-1; a possible D gene is TRBD2 (5 bases). The CDR3 loop spans 12 amino acids. Germline loops: CDR1 SEHNR, CDR2 FQNEAQ (reference sequence). Trimming pared 5 bases from V and 6 bases from J, leaving 8 bases between.

V gene TRBV19 combines with J gene TRBJ2-1; 8 nucleotides match TRBD2. Germline values: CDR1 LNHDA, CDR2 SQIVND (reference sequence). V was pared by 6 bases and J by 9 bases, with 7 bases of the junction left unmatched. The CDR3 loop spans 13 amino acids. The CDR3 reads CASSGRASGEQFF. The CDR3, as DNA: TGTGCCAGTAGCGGGAGGGCCTCAGGTGAGCAGTTCTTC.

The chain is built from TRBV6-6 and TRBJ1-4, with D tentatively TRBD1 (6 bases). CDR1 MNHNY and CDR2 SVGAGI come from the germline V gene (reference sequence). V was clipped by 7 bases and J by 8 bases, with 17 bases between them. This CDR3 has 14 amino acids. This chain's CDR3 is CASTTGQLGEKLFF. CDR3 DNA sequence: TGTGCCAGCACCACCGGACAGCTTGGGGAAAAACTGTTTTTT.

The chain has TRBV7-9 and TRBJ2-3; D not certain. Trimming stripped 8 bases from V and 6 bases from J, with 6 bases between. The CDR3 runs to 10 residues. Germline V lookup: CDR1 SEHNR, CDR2 FQNEAQ (reference sequence). In nucleotides, the CDR3 is TGTGCCAGCGGCGTGGATACGCAGTATTTT. It yields the protein CASGVDTQYF.